A selection of T cell receptor beta chains follows, all from one sample in a study of blood T cell repertoires in COVID-19. TCRdb's table, derived via immunoSEQ multiplex PCR, lists solely in-frame clones and lacks some. The sample lists some 200,000 clones, 80% to 85% occurring once. What was sequenced was PBMCs or T cells enriched from blood (not recorded which). Source of these receptors: a man between 35 and 55 years old who had recovered from COVID-19. Each CDR3 is given without its conserved first and last residue.

J: TRBJ2-3; V: TRBV5-6; CDR3: ASSLRGHSTDTQY
J: TRBJ2-3; V: TRBV18; CDR3: ASSPRGLSTDTQY
J: TRBJ2-7; V: TRBV5-1; CDR3: ASSPDSYEQY
J: TRBJ1-2; V: TRBV24-1; CDR3: ATSERGQGAHGYT
J: TRBJ1-3; V: TRBV4-3; CDR3: ASSLQKAGNTIY
J: TRBJ1-3; V: TRBV30; CDR3: AWSVLGKTAGNTIY
J: TRBJ1-4; V: TRBV6-5; CDR3: ATSVANEKLF
J: TRBJ2-3; V: TRBV7-8; CDR3: ASTSTSFYTQY
J: TRBJ2-3; V: TRBV10-3; CDR3: AISEEVAATDTQY
J: TRBJ1-5; V: TRBV7-2; CDR3: ASSLDTGFGNQPQH
J: TRBJ1-1; V: TRBV7-3; CDR3: ASSTQGWGTEAF
J: TRBJ1-5; V: TRBV30; CDR3: AWSRGGAQH
J: TRBJ2-5; V: TRBV6-5; CDR3: ASSYSALQETQY
J: TRBJ2-7; V: TRBV24-1; CDR3: AAQSRIDPGLQY
J: TRBJ2-7; V: TRBV4-1; CDR3: ASSQFGQGAGEQY